A selection of T cell receptor beta chains follows, all from one sample in a study of blood T cells in healthy people across ages. Via MiXCR, TCRdb re-called the 5' RACE reads, giving one row per CDR3 protein. The repertoire holds more than 750,000 distinct CDR3 sequences, under 35% seen once, with around 9.6% in the top ten. The same data also went into a second study, on T cells of mothers and their children.

The source material was blood. The receptor set was obtained from a woman between 35 and 50 years old in good health. The CDR3 runs from the conserved cysteine through the conserved F or W. Fields, in order: D gene, clone size, V gene, J gene, CDR3 DNA, CDR3 protein. A D gene is named only where the DNA matches it firmly. Size values are once, few and many counts, or a class for expanded clones, and some rows have none.

D: TRBD2
size: -
V: TRBV18
J: TRBJ2-3
DNA: TGTGCCAGCTCACCACCGAAGCTAGCGGGGCGCACAGATACGCAGTATTTT
CDR3: CASSPPKLAGRTDTQYF

D: -
size: many
V: TRBV10-3
J: TRBJ2-1
DNA: TGTGCCATCAGTGAGTCTTTAGGGCGTGGACTGTTCTTC
CDR3: CAISESLGRGLFF

D: -
size: -
V: TRBV29-1
J: TRBJ1-5
DNA: TGCAGCGTTGGTGCGGCCCCCAATCGGCCCCAGCATTTT
CDR3: CSVGAAPNRPQHF

D: -
size: -
V: TRBV2
J: TRBJ1-1
DNA: TGTGCCAGAGGCGGACGGAAAAATGAAGCTTTCTTT
CDR3: CARGGRKNEAFF

D: -
size: -
V: TRBV20-1
J: TRBJ1-4
DNA: TGCAGTGCTAGAGCATCTCTTCGGGCTGAAAAACTGTTTTTT
CDR3: CSARASLRAEKLFF

D: -
size: -
V: TRBV4-3
J: TRBJ2-2
DNA: TGCGCCAGCAGCCAAGAAACGATCGGGTCAGGGAATCCCGGGGAGCTGTTTTTT
CDR3: CASSQETIGSGNPGELFF

D: -
size: many
V: TRBV9
J: TRBJ1-2
DNA: TGTGCCAGCAGCGTAGATGATACAGGGAAAGTAGGCTACACCTTC
CDR3: CASSVDDTGKVGYTF

D: -
size: -
V: TRBV29-1
J: TRBJ2-5
DNA: TGCAGCGGTGGGAGCGGAGGGGGAGAGACCCAGTACTTC
CDR3: CSGGSGGGETQYF

D: TRBD2
size: few
V: TRBV7-9
J: TRBJ2-7
DNA: TGTGCCAGCAGCCCCCCATTTGGCGGGGGGGCCCACGAGCAGTACTTC
CDR3: CASSPPFGGGAHEQYF

D: TRBD1
size: -
V: TRBV29-1
J: TRBJ2-3
DNA: TGCAGCGTTGGACAGGGGGTTGGAGATACGCAGTATTTT
CDR3: CSVGQGVGDTQYF

D: TRBD1
size: -
V: TRBV20-1
J: TRBJ1-1
DNA: TGCAGTGCTAGAGATAGGACAGGGGGGCCGCGGGCCTTCTTT
CDR3: CSARDRTGGPRAFF

D: -
size: -
V: TRBV24-1
J: TRBJ1-4
DNA: TGTGCCACCAGTGATAAGACTTCAACTAATGAAAAACTGTTTTTT
CDR3: CATSDKTSTNEKLFF

D: TRBD1
size: -
V: TRBV6-1
J: TRBJ2-3
DNA: TGTGCCAGCAGTGAACGTACAGGGGGTTCGGATACGCAGTATTTT
CDR3: CASSERTGGSDTQYF

D: TRBD1
size: -
V: TRBV24-1
J: TRBJ2-7
DNA: TGTGCCACCCGCTCCATAGAGGGACAGTTCTATGGGTACGAGCAGTACTTC
CDR3: CATRSIEGQFYGYEQYF

D: -
size: -
V: TRBV7-2
J: TRBJ2-2
DNA: TGTGCCAGCAGCTTGGGGGGTCGGGCGAACACCGGGGAGCTGTTTTTT
CDR3: CASSLGGRANTGELFF

D: -
size: many
V: TRBV29-1
J: TRBJ1-2
DNA: TGCAGCGTCCCGTCGGGCCTAGCTAACTATGGCTACACCTTC
CDR3: CSVPSGLANYGYTF

D: TRBD1
size: few
V: TRBV4-1
J: TRBJ2-4
DNA: TGCGCCAGCAGCCGACCCAGGACAGGGGGAGCCAAAAACATTCAGTACTTC
CDR3: CASSRPRTGGAKNIQYF

D: TRBD2
size: -
V: TRBV28
J: TRBJ2-7
DNA: TGTGCCAGCAGGTTTTTTGCTAGCGGGGGGAGCCACGAGCAGTACTTC
CDR3: CASRFFASGGSHEQYF

D: -
size: -
V: TRBV30
J: TRBJ2-1
DNA: TGTGCCTGGAGTGTATTGGGTAGCGAATACAATGAGCAGTTCTTC
CDR3: CAWSVLGSEYNEQFF

D: TRBD2
size: -
V: TRBV7-9
J: TRBJ2-7
DNA: TGTGCCAGCAGCTTAGGCACTAGCGGGGTCCACTCCTACGAGCAGTACTTC
CDR3: CASSLGTSGVHSYEQYF

D: TRBD1
size: -
V: TRBV7-2
J: TRBJ1-1
DNA: TGTGCCAGCAGCGGACGGGACAGGGGGCCAACTGAAGCTTTCTTT
CDR3: CASSGRDRGPTEAFF

D: TRBD1
size: -
V: TRBV7-6
J: TRBJ2-1
DNA: TGTGCCAGCAGCCGGGGGACAGGGGGCTACGAGCAGTTCTTC
CDR3: CASSRGTGGYEQFF

D: -
size: -
V: TRBV5-1
J: TRBJ2-3
DNA: TGCGCCACCAGCTTGACCCGGGGTCTCAGCGCAGATACGCAGTATTTT
CDR3: CATSLTRGLSADTQYF

D: -
size: -
V: TRBV25-1
J: TRBJ2-7
DNA: TGTACCAGCAGTTCGGACAGAGGGGTTGAGCAGTACTTC
CDR3: CTSSSDRGVEQYF

D: TRBD2
size: many
V: TRBV12-3/TRBV12-4
J: TRBJ2-1
DNA: TGTGCCAGCAGTCCCCGACTAGCGGGGGCTGGTGAGCAGTTCTTC
CDR3: CASSPRLAGAGEQFF

D: -
size: -
V: TRBV12-3/TRBV12-4
J: TRBJ2-2
DNA: TGTGCCAGCAGTTCTACAGGAAAAGAGCTGTTTTTT
CDR3: CASSSTGKELFF

D: TRBD1
size: -
V: TRBV9
J: TRBJ2-7
DNA: TGTGCCAGCAACGTAGAGGGGACAGAGACCTACGAGCAGTACTTC
CDR3: CASNVEGTETYEQYF

D: -
size: -
V: TRBV25-1
J: TRBJ1-1
DNA: TGTGCCAGCAGTGCTACAGGATTTTACACTGAAGCTTTCTTT
CDR3: CASSATGFYTEAFF

D: -
size: -
V: TRBV7-9
J: TRBJ2-3
DNA: TGTGCCAGCAGCTGGTTTGTGGGGTCCACAGATACGCAGTATTTT
CDR3: CASSWFVGSTDTQYF

D: -
size: once
V: TRBV3-1
J: TRBJ2-3
DNA: TGTGCCAGCAGCCAAGAGGGGGGCAGGGTAGATACGCAGTATTTT
CDR3: CASSQEGGRVDTQYF

D: TRBD1
size: -
V: TRBV27
J: TRBJ2-3
DNA: TGTGCCGGCAGTTTACGAGGGACAGGTCCTAGCACAGATACGCAGTATTTT
CDR3: CAGSLRGTGPSTDTQYF

D: -
size: many
V: TRBV4-1
J: TRBJ1-1
DNA: TGCGCCAGCAGTCTTACACAGGGAAGTTTGGACACTGAAGCTTTCTTT
CDR3: CASSLTQGSLDTEAFF

D: -
size: -
V: TRBV2
J: TRBJ2-5
DNA: TGTGCCAGCAGTATCTACATGGTCCAAGAGACCCAGTACTTC
CDR3: CASSIYMVQETQYF

D: -
size: many
V: TRBV7-8
J: TRBJ2-5
DNA: TGTGCCAGCAGCCCAGTGACCGTCCAAGAGACCCAGTACTTC
CDR3: CASSPVTVQETQYF

D: -
size: few
V: TRBV4-1
J: TRBJ1-1
DNA: TGCGCCAGCAGCCAACCCGGGGGACGAGGGACTGAAGCTTTCTTT
CDR3: CASSQPGGRGTEAFF

D: -
size: few
V: TRBV9
J: TRBJ2-4
DNA: TGTGCCAGCAGCGTAGACCCAGGATCTCGCGGCATTCAGTACTTC
CDR3: CASSVDPGSRGIQYF

D: -
size: -
V: TRBV7-2
J: TRBJ1-1
DNA: TGTGCCAGCAGCTTATTCGGACTTGACGCTTTCTTT
CDR3: CASSLFGLDAFF

D: -
size: -
V: TRBV7-9
J: TRBJ1-4
DNA: TGTGCCAGCAGCCCGAACACTGCAACTAATGAAAAACTGTTTTTT
CDR3: CASSPNTATNEKLFF

D: TRBD2
size: -
V: TRBV5-1
J: TRBJ2-5
DNA: TGCGCCAGCAGCTTAACGCTAGCGGGGGGACAAGAGACCCAGTACTTC
CDR3: CASSLTLAGGQETQYF

D: TRBD2
size: many
V: TRBV7-7
J: TRBJ2-5
DNA: TGTGCTAGCTCTCCCCTCGGGGGGACCCAAGAGACCCAGTACTTC
CDR3: CASSPLGGTQETQYF

D: TRBD1
size: few
V: TRBV20-1
J: TRBJ1-2
DNA: TGCAGTGCTAGGGTCCCGCAGGGGGCGCCCGGCTACACCTTC
CDR3: CSARVPQGAPGYTF

D: -
size: -
V: TRBV5-1
J: TRBJ2-7
DNA: TGCGCCAGCAGCTTAGGGCTTCACGAGCAGTACTTC
CDR3: CASSLGLHEQYF

D: -
size: -
V: TRBV5-1
J: TRBJ2-7
DNA: TGCGCCAGCAGCTTGTTCCCTAAGGGGGGCTCCCACGAGCAGTACTTC
CDR3: CASSLFPKGGSHEQYF

D: -
size: -
V: TRBV2
J: TRBJ1-1
DNA: TGTGCCAGCAGTGAGACAGCTATGAACACTGAAGCTTTCTTT
CDR3: CASSETAMNTEAFF

D: TRBD1
size: -
V: TRBV7-2
J: TRBJ1-2
DNA: TGTGCCAGCAGCAATCGACAGGGGGCACCTGGCTACACCTTC
CDR3: CASSNRQGAPGYTF

D: -
size: few
V: TRBV24-1
J: TRBJ1-1
DNA: TGTGCCACCCGGGACTCCGTGAACACTGAAGCTTTCTTT
CDR3: CATRDSVNTEAFF

D: -
size: -
V: TRBV5-6
J: TRBJ2-2
DNA: TGTGCCAGCAGCACGGGACTCAACACCGGGGAGCTGTTTTTT
CDR3: CASSTGLNTGELFF

D: -
size: few
V: TRBV7-9
J: TRBJ1-2
DNA: TGTGCCAGCAACCATGGGAGGAACTATGGCTACACCTTC
CDR3: CASNHGRNYGYTF

D: TRBD1
size: -
V: TRBV4-3
J: TRBJ1-1
DNA: TGCGCCAGCAGCCAAGAGGGACAGGAGAACACTGAAGCTTTCTTT
CDR3: CASSQEGQENTEAFF

D: -
size: many
V: TRBV29-1
J: TRBJ1-2
DNA: TGCAGCGTTCTGTCGGGGAGCTATGGCTACACCTTC
CDR3: CSVLSGSYGYTF

D: -
size: -
V: TRBV5-1
J: TRBJ2-1
DNA: TGCGCCAGCAGCGAAGGAAATCCTCCGAATGAGCAGTTCTTC
CDR3: CASSEGNPPNEQFF

D: -
size: once
V: TRBV5-1
J: TRBJ2-1
DNA: TGCGCCAGCAGCGGAAGCAATGAGCAGTTCTTC
CDR3: CASSGSNEQFF

D: TRBD1
size: many
V: TRBV7-2
J: TRBJ2-7
DNA: TGTGCCAGCAGCTTGCGAGGGGACAGGAGCTACGAGCAGTACTTC
CDR3: CASSLRGDRSYEQYF

D: TRBD1
size: many
V: TRBV5-1
J: TRBJ2-7
DNA: TGCGCCAGCAGCTTGGGGGGACAGACCCCATCCTCCTACGAGCAGTACTTC
CDR3: CASSLGGQTPSSYEQYF

D: TRBD1
size: -
V: TRBV28
J: TRBJ1-5
DNA: TGTGCCAGCAGTAGCGGACAGGGTAGGGGCAATCAGCCCCAGCATTTT
CDR3: CASSSGQGRGNQPQHF